The 11 T cell receptor beta chains below were found in one sample sequenced in a study of T-cell memory formation after mild COVID-19. Using its own MiXCR run on the 5' RACE reads, TCRdb lists one record per CDR3 protein. The sample holds about 500,000 distinct CDR3 sequences, around 21% seen once. Sequenced sample: PBMCs or a T cell subset sorted from them (not recorded which). The receptors come from an adult woman who had mild COVID-19 (a few samples of this study predate the infection). Cell type and time point are not known.

This clonotype has just a few counts. The genes are TRBV24-1 and TRBJ1-2; D unresolved. Per germline, CDR1 KGHDR and CDR2 SFDVKD. V was pared by 4 bases and J by 4 bases, with 12 bases between. The CDR3 loop spans 14 amino acids. The CDR3 DNA sequence: TGTGCCACCAGTGACAGCCGGGTCCTCTATGGCTACACCTTC. It translates to CATSDSRVLYGYTF.

This clonotype was detected a few times. The chain is built from TRBV19 and TRBJ2-1; 13 bases fit TRBD2. Germline V gene lookup returns CDR1 LNHDA and CDR2 SQIVND (reference sequence). The trim removed 5 bases at V and 9 bases at J, leaving 10 bases unmatched. The CDR3 has 16 amino acids. Here the CDR3 reads CASSPRGLAGASEQFF. Written as DNA, the CDR3 is TGTGCCAGTAGTCCCCGAGGACTAGCGGGAGCGAGTGAGCAGTTCTTC. The entire variable domain, with the rest obtained from reference TRBV19 and TRBJ2-1, is as follows: DGGITQSPKYLFRKEGQNVTLSCEQNLNHDAMYWYRQDPGQGLRLIYYSQIVNDFQKGDIAEGYSVSREKKESFPLTVTSAQKNPTAFYLCASSPRGLAGASEQFFGPGTRLTVL.

This rearrangement joins TRBV19 to TRBJ1-4; 11 bases map to TRBD1. The V gene's germline CDR1 is LNHDA and CDR2 SQIVND (reference sequence). With 7 bases clipped from V and 7 bases from J, the junction kept 8 bases outside the gene matches. CDR3 length: 15 amino acids. CDR3 residues: CASTPWGTGGEKLFF. As DNA, the CDR3 is TGTGCCAGTACTCCGTGGGGGACAGGGGGTGAAAAACTGTTTTTT.

This clonotype was counted between two and nine times. The J gene is TRBJ2-3, the V gene TRBV7-9; 7 nucleotides line up with TRBD1. Germline CDR1 reads SEHNR; CDR2 reads FQNEAQ (reference sequence). Germline trimming cut 0 bases from V and 2 bases from J; bases unmatched to any gene: 11. CDR3 length: 18 amino acids. This CDR3 is CASSLALTRDSLTDTQYF. The CDR3 bases are TGTGCCAGCAGCTTAGCTCTTACTAGGGACAGCCTCACAGATACGCAGTATTTT.

The V and J genes are TRBV7-9 and TRBJ1-1; 9 nucleotides agree with TRBD1. The V gene's germline CDR1 is SEHNR and CDR2 FQNEAQ (reference sequence). CDR3 length: 12 amino acids. The J segment lost 11 bases and the V segment lost 5 bases, leaving 6 bases of the junction unmatched. CDR3 sequence reads: CASSDRTGDAFF. DNA of the CDR3: TGTGCCAGCAGCGACAGGACAGGGGATGCTTTCTTT.

This sequence joins TRBV5-1 and TRBJ1-2; maybe TRBD1 (5 bases). V gave up 2 bases and J gave up 5 bases, with 16 bases separating them. CDR1 is SGHRS and CDR2 is YFSETQ in the germline V gene. CDR3 length equals 15 residues. This CDR3 is CASSFGQTGGYGYTF. CDR3 nucleotide sequence: TGCGCCAGCAGCTTCGGGCAAACGGGGGGGTATGGCTACACCTTC.

This clonotype was seen repeatedly, ten times or more. The chain links TRBV4-1 to TRBJ2-1; 7 bases align to TRBD1. The CDR3 length is 18 residues. In germline, CDR1 is MGHRA, CDR2 YSYEKL. The J segment lost 0 bases and the V segment lost 0 bases, leaving 8 bases of the junction unmatched. The CDR3 protein is CASSQEPGQATSYNEQFF. The CDR3 nucleotides are TGCGCCAGCAGCCAAGAGCCAGGACAGGCAACCTCCTACAATGAGCAGTTCTTC.

The chain links TRBV4-2 to TRBJ2-3; 7 bases agree with TRBD2. This CDR3 is 17 amino acids long. The germline gives CDR1 LGHNA, CDR2 YNFKEQ. Trimming took 1 base from V and 2 from J; bases not matched to a gene: 9. CDR3 DNA: TGTGCCAGCAGCCAAGCGATCGGCGGGAGTGCCACAGATACGCAGTATTTT. This gives the protein CASSQAIGGSATDTQYF.

V gene TRBV12-3 or TRBV12-4 combines with J gene TRBJ2-3; TRBD2 matches 9 bases. V trimming: 5 bases; J trimming: 4 bases; junction bases outside the gene matches: 7. The CDR3 has 15 residues. CDR3 region: CASSRAGGPPDTQYF. The CDR3 DNA sequence: TGTGCCAGCAGTCGGGCGGGAGGGCCGCCAGATACGCAGTATTTT.

This clonotype was counted at least ten times. The rearrangement links TRBV7-8 to TRBJ2-1, with 8 positions matching TRBD2. J was trimmed by 6 bases and V by 3 bases; bases with no gene match: 16. Per the germline V gene, CDR1 is SGHVS and CDR2 is FQNEAQ. The CDR3 spans 18 residues. The chain's CDR3 is CASSLDELAVEDFNEQFF. CDR3 in DNA: TGTGCCAGCAGCTTGGACGAACTAGCGGTCGAAGATTTCAATGAGCAGTTCTTC.

This clonotype occurred many times. The V call is TRBV7-8, the J call TRBJ2-1; TRBD2 might be the D (6 bases). The V end was cut by 1 base, the J end by 2 bases, with 12 bases between. The CDR3 has 16 amino acids. Per the germline V gene, CDR1 is SGHVS and CDR2 is FQNEAQ. CDR3 amino acids: CASSLEPGLPYNEQFF. CDR3 DNA: TGTGCCAGCAGCTTAGAGCCAGGACTACCCTACAATGAGCAGTTCTTC.